Here is one T cell receptor (beta chain) with its context. No antigen is known for it. No quality values exist for individual bases; no much larger clone is one base distant. Synthesis of TCR cDNA relied on 5'RACE template switching, a step that introduced a universal primer site along with unique molecular identifiers. Priming for cDNA synthesis came from both the TCR alpha and TCR beta constant segments. Library amplification used two PCR steps, and the second PCR step added sample barcodes and sequencing adapters. Sequencing of libraries was performed on Illumina HiSeq 2500 (2x100 bp) or NovaSeq (2x150 bp). In the paper's pipeline: MIGEC was used to demultiplex reads and collapse the reads into UMI consensus sequences, and MiXCR was used for V(D)J alignment. Using edgeR on replicate PBMC samples, clonotypes were called vaccine-responding if FDR was below 0.01 and the log2 fold change was above 5 up to day 15. Bulk clonotypes were assigned CD4 or CD8 identity according to which sequenced CD4 or CD8 repertoire held them at higher abundance. The raw public data were reprocessed by TCRdb itself: fastp quality trimming at Q25, MiXCR clonotype calling, in-frame beta chains only. Under each unique CDR3 protein, matching rows form one entry showing the most common genes and DNA. TCRdb, not the authors, supplied the V and J calls. The sample records just under 600,000 distinct CDR3 sequences, about 13% of which are singletons. The ten most abundant clones make up over 11% of the sample.

V is trimmed back by 3 bases and J by 1 base, and the junction contains 4 bases that no gene match accounts for. CDR1 and CDR2 are drawn from the germline V gene: SGHTA, FQGTGA. The cysteine opens and the phenylalanine closes a CDR3 of 15 amino acids. Of the read, only the CDR3 DNA is kept; its 45 bases are in frame from base 1. The sample is drawn from a study of T cells after yellow fever vaccination (dated by TCRdb to between 2018 and 2021). Notes on the research overall: Libraries from fractions with low cell numbers were prepared with the SMART-Seq v4 Ultra Low Input RNA kit. Blood was drawn at multiple timepoints before and after primary and secondary immunization, with bulk PBMC replicates and cell subsets isolated. The cohort comprised two healthy male donors, one aged 18 to 29 and one aged 30 to 40 years. To follow T-cell clones before and after primary and booster YFV17D yellow fever vaccination, bulk TCR alpha and beta repertoires were sequenced over time. Beyond this particular receptor, the publication reports: Computational filtering was required because FACS-sorted repertoires could contain abundant contaminating clonotypes from the bulk population. A small share of clonotypes was detected in both CD4 and CD8 compartments, with the overlap likely arising from convergent recombination. After the booster, most clones that had expanded after primary vaccination were detected again (around 96% of CD4 and 70% to 90% of CD8), suggesting broad maintenance of memory. Because only a couple of donors were included in the study, the extent to which the findings can be generalized is limited. Compared with the primary T-cell response, the secondary T-cell response was weaker but faster, peaking on day 5 rather than day 15.

The treatment or condition label for this specimen denotes: live attenuated yellow fever vaccine strain. At each blood-draw timepoint, two biological replicates of bulk PBMCs were obtained. PBMCs were isolated from peripheral blood using a standard Ficoll-Paque protocol. RNA was extracted with TriZol from bulk PBMCs, CD4 and CD8 fractions, and dextramer-positive and dextramer-negative fractions. Here the chain combines TRBV7-3 and TRBJ2-5; TRBD2 fits 8 bases in the junction. This sequence was found in a man under 40 who received the YFV17D yellow fever vaccine. The sequences come from PBMCs, collected on the day of the yellow fever booster vaccination. The DNA reads as follows: TGTGCCAGCAGCTTTCACGGGGGGGCCCAAGAGACCCAGTACTTC. This encodes CASSFHGGAQETQYF.